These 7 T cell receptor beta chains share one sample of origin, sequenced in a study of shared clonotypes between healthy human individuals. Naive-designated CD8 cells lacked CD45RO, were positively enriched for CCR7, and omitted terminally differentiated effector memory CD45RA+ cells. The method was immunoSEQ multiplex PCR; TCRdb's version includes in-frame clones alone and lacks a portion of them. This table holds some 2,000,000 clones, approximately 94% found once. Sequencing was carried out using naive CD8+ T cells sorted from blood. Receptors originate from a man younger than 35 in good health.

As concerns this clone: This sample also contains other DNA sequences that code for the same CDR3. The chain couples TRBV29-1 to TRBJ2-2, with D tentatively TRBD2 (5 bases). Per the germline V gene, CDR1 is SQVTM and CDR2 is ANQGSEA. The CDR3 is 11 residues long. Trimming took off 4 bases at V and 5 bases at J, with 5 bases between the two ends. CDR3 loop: CSVAGTGELFF. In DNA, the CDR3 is TGCAGCGTTGCGGGGACCGGGGAGCTGTTTTTT.

CDR3 DNA sequence: TGTGCCATCAGTTTGGGGGCGGACAATGAGCAGTTCTTC. It encodes CAISLGADNEQFF. The chain is built from TRBV10-3 and TRBJ2-1; the D gene is possibly TRBD1 (6 bases). Germline CDR1 is ENHRY and CDR2 is SYGVKD. The length of the CDR3 is 13 residues. V was pared by 5 bases and J by 5 bases, with 10 bases between.

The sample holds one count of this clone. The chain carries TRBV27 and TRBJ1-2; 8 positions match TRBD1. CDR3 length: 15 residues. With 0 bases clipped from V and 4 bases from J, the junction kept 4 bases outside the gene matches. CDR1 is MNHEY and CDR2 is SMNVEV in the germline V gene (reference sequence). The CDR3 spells CASSLSTGGFYGYTF. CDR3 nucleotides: TGTGCCAGCAGTTTATCTACAGGGGGGTTCTATGGCTACACCTTC.

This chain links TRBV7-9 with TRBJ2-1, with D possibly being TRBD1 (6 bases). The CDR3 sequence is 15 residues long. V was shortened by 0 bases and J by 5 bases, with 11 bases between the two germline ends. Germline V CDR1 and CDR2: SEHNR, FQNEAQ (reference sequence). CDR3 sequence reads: CASSLAAGVNNEQFF. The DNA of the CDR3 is TGTGCCAGCAGCTTAGCGGCAGGGGTAAACAATGAGCAGTTCTTC.

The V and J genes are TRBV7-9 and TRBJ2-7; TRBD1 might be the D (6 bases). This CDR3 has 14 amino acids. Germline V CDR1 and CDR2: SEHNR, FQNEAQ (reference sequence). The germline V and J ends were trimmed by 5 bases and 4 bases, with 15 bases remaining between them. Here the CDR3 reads CASSHPQGNYEQYF. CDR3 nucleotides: TGTGCCAGCAGCCATCCGCAGGGGAATTACGAGCAGTACTTC.

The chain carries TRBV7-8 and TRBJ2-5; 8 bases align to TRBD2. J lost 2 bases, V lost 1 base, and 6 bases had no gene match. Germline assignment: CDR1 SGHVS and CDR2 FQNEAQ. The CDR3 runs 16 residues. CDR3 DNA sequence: TGTGCCAGCAGCTTAGGTATTATAGCGGGGCAAGAGACCCAGTACTTC. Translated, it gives CASSLGIIAGQETQYF.

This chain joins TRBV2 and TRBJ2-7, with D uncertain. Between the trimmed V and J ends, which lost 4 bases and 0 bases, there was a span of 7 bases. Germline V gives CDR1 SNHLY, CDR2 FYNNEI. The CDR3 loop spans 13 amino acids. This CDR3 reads CASSGGYSYEQYF. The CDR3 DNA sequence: TGTGCCAGCAGTGGGGGATACTCCTACGAGCAGTACTTC.